These 26 T cell receptor beta chains share one sample of origin, sequenced in a study of T cell responses to AZD1222 COVID-19 vaccine. Clones were sequenced by immunoSEQ multiplex PCR, and TCRdb holds only the in-frame ones, with some missing. The sample holds over 85,000 clones, 81% seen once. Sequencing used peripheral blood, obtained on day 0 of AZD1222 vaccination. The receptors were gathered from an adult in good health.

The rearrangement links TRBV6-5 to TRBJ1-1; 7 bases match TRBD1. Germline CDR1 reads MNHEY; CDR2 reads SVGAGI. The CDR3 spans 14 residues. The V segment lost 6 bases and the J segment 1 base; nucleotides outside the gene matches: 5. CDR3 in amino acids: CASRETGQNTEAFF. The DNA of the CDR3 is TGTGCCAGCAGAGAGACAGGGCAGAACACTGAAGCTTTCTTT.

The genes are TRBV19 and TRBJ1-4, with 7 bases aligning to TRBD1. Germline V gene lookup returns CDR1 LNHDA and CDR2 SQIVND (reference sequence). CDR3 length: 15 amino acids. J gave up 0 bases and V 5 bases, and 3 bases lay outside the gene matches. CDR3 in DNA: TGTGCCAGTAGTCAGGGGACAGCAACTAATGAAAAACTGTTTTTT. Translating gives CASSQGTATNEKLFF. The full variable domain, rest sourced from reference TRBV19 and TRBJ1-4, is DGGITQSPKYLFRKEGQNVTLSCEQNLNHDAMYWYRQDPGQGLRLIYYSQIVNDFQKGDIAEGYSVSREKKESFPLTVTSAQKNPTAFYLCASSQGTATNEKLFFGSGTQLSVL.

The V gene is TRBV4-3, the J gene TRBJ2-7, with TRBD1 matching 8 bases. The CDR3 has 15 amino acids. Germline CDR1 is LGHNA and CDR2 is YSLEER. Germline trimming cut 2 bases from V and 2 bases from J; bases unmatched to any gene: 5. The CDR3 sequence is CASSQLQGEAYEQYF. The CDR3, as DNA: TGCGCCAGCAGCCAACTACAGGGGGAGGCCTACGAGCAGTACTTC.

The chain couples TRBV19 to TRBJ2-2, with TRBD2 matching 7 bases. The CDR3 has 20 residues. V shed 5 bases, J shed 3 bases, and the junction held 21 bases outside the gene matches. Germline V gene sequence: CDR1 LNHDA, CDR2 SQIVND (reference sequence). The CDR3 coding sequence is TGTGCCAGTAGTCCCCCCTTCGGGGGGAGGTACTATGAAGACACCGGGGAGCTGTTTTTT. It translates to CASSPPFGGRYYEDTGELFF.

The chain links TRBV7-9 to TRBJ1-6, with D uncertain. The ends were cut back, 1 base at V and 9 bases at J, with 13 bases in the middle. Germline CDR1 is SEHNR and CDR2 is FQNEAQ (reference sequence). The CDR3 consists of 15 residues. Here the CDR3 reads CASSLVGGKASPLHF. The CDR3 coding sequence is TGTGCCAGCAGCTTAGTCGGCGGGAAGGCTTCACCCCTCCACTTT.

The chain is built from TRBV28 and TRBJ2-3; 9 bases line up with TRBD2. After removal of 8 bases from V and 1 base from J, the junction contained 1 base not matched to a gene. Germline CDR1 reads MDHEN; CDR2 reads SYDVKM. The CDR3 runs 13 residues. The CDR3 DNA reads TGTGCCAGCTTAGCGGGGGGCACAGATACGCAGTATTTT. Protein: CASLAGGTDTQYF. Full variable domain (missing parts from reference TRBV28 and TRBJ2-3): DVKVTQSSRYLVKRTGEKVFLECVQDMDHENMFWYRQDPGLGLRLIYFSYDVKMKEKGDIPEGYSVSREKKERFSLILESASTNQTSMYLCASLAGGTDTQYFGPGTRLTVL.

V and J are TRBV2 and TRBJ2-7; 8 bases match TRBD2. CDR3 length equals 13 residues. V lost 9 bases to trimming and J lost 0 bases; unmatched junction nucleotides: 4. The germline CDR1 and CDR2 sequences are SNHLY and FYNNEI. CDR3 region: CASQRGPSYEQYF. CDR3 in DNA: TGTGCCAGTCAGCGGGGGCCCTCCTACGAGCAGTACTTC.

This chain uses TRBV18 with TRBJ1-1; D ambiguous. With 3 bases removed from V and 0 bases from J, the gap between germline ends came to 8 bases. The CDR3 has 14 residues. Germline V gives CDR1 KGHSH, CDR2 LQKENI. CDR3 sequence (DNA): TGTGCCAGCTCACCTCTAGAGATGAACACTGAAGCTTTCTTT. It codes for CASSPLEMNTEAFF.

The chain joins TRBV4-1 to TRBJ1-5; D is undetermined. The CDR3 is 14 residues long. Germline CDR1 MGHRA, CDR2 YSYEKL. Trimming stripped 1 base from V and 6 bases from J, with 10 bases between. Here the CDR3 reads CASSQVAGSQPQHF. The CDR3 nucleotides read TGCGCCAGCAGCCAAGTAGCGGGTTCTCAGCCCCAGCATTTT.

The chain recombines TRBV5-6 with TRBJ2-1, with 10 bases aligning to TRBD1. CDR1 SGHDT and CDR2 YYEEEE come from the germline V gene. The CDR3 runs 15 residues. V shed 4 bases and J 3 bases; nucleotides not matched to a gene: 4. CDR3 sequence: CASSMDRGNYNEQFF. In DNA, the CDR3 is TGTGCCAGCAGCATGGACAGGGGGAACTACAATGAGCAGTTCTTC.

The V gene is TRBV9, the J gene TRBJ2-5; 10 positions agree with TRBD1. The CDR3 extends over 16 amino acids. V was pared by 4 bases and J by 4 bases, with 10 bases of the junction left unmatched. CDR1 and CDR2 from the germline V gene are SGDLS and YYNGEE. CDR3 in amino acids: CASSPVGTGVRETQYF. Here the CDR3 DNA reads TGTGCCAGCAGCCCCGTAGGGACAGGGGTGAGAGAGACCCAGTACTTC. Full variable domain (remainder filled in from reference TRBV9 and TRBJ2-5): DSGVTQTPKHLITATGQRVTLRCSPRSGDLSVYWYQQSLDQGLQFLIQYYNGEERAKGNILERFSAQQFPDLHSELNLSSLELGDSALYFCASSPVGTGVRETQYFGPGTRLLVL.

J is TRBJ2-2 and V is TRBV12-3 or TRBV12-4; D ambiguous. The CDR3 consists of 13 residues. V lost 2 bases and J lost 5, with 6 bases in between. CDR3 sequence reads: CASSLYRTGELFF. CDR3 DNA sequence: TGTGCCAGCAGTTTATATAGGACCGGGGAGCTGTTTTTT.

The CDR3 reads CASMDRGLGNTIYF. CDR3 bases: TGTGCCAGTATGGACAGGGGGCTCGGAAACACCATATATTTT. The chain has TRBV19 and TRBJ1-3; 11 bases map to TRBD1. This CDR3 has 14 residues. Germline-derived CDR1 and CDR2 are LNHDA and SQIVND (reference sequence). J was trimmed by 4 bases and V by 7 bases; bases with no gene match: 3.

The chain links TRBV7-8 to TRBJ1-1; D is unclear. Trimming removed 3 bases at V and 0 bases at J, with 8 bases between. From germline, CDR1 is SGHVS and CDR2 FQNEAQ. The CDR3 totals 14 residues. This CDR3 reads CASSFNGVNTEAFF. DNA of the CDR3: TGTGCCAGCAGCTTCAACGGAGTGAACACTGAAGCTTTCTTT.

Details on this clone: Additional DNA sequences in this sample encode the identical CDR3. The V and J genes are TRBV3-1 (or the pseudogene TRBV3-2) and TRBJ1-1; D is unresolved. The length of the CDR3 is 12 residues. The ends were cut back, 3 bases at V and 6 bases at J, with 8 bases in the middle. Germline V gene data show CDR1 as LGHDT and CDR2 as YNNKEL (reference sequence). The CDR3 reads CASSHLTAEAFF. The CDR3 region has the DNA TGTGCCAGCAGCCATCTTACTGCTGAAGCTTTCTTT.

The chain links TRBV28 to TRBJ1-5; maybe TRBD1 (5 bases). The germline V and J ends were trimmed by 6 bases and 5 bases, with 17 bases remaining between them. The CDR3 consists of 15 residues. Per the germline V gene, CDR1 is MDHEN and CDR2 is SYDVKM. CDR3 nucleotide sequence: TGTGCCAGCAGGTTGAGGGGTCCTGGGCATCAGCCCCAGCATTTT. It encodes CASRLRGPGHQPQHF.

The chain employs TRBV20-1 and TRBJ2-5; D is possibly TRBD2 (6 bases). From germline, CDR1 is DFQATT and CDR2 SNEGSKA (reference sequence). Trimming removed 3 bases from V and 5 bases from J, with 19 bases in between. CDR3 length: 15 residues. CDR3 in amino acids: CSASGVSWEVETQYF. The CDR3 DNA is TGCAGTGCTAGTGGGGTTTCGTGGGAGGTGGAGACCCAGTACTTC.

In its sample, this clone was seen a few times. The J gene is TRBJ1-1, the V gene TRBV7-2; D remains unclear. Germline CDR1 reads SGHTA; CDR2 reads FQGNSA. Deletions cut 1 base from V and 3 bases from J, with 12 bases between. This CDR3 region has 15 residues. CDR3 nucleotide sequence: TGTGCCAGCAGCTTAGTGTGGGCACGGGACACTGAAGCTTTCTTT. Translating gives CASSLVWARDTEAFF.

CDR3 nucleotides: TGTGCCAGCACGGGGGGCTTCAAAGAGACCCAGTACTTC. Amino acids: CASTGGFKETQYF. The chain uses TRBV28 and TRBJ2-5; D is perhaps TRBD2 (7 bases). The CDR3 is 13 amino acids. The V end lost 7 bases, the J end lost 3 bases, and 12 bases lay between the germline ends. The germline CDR1 and CDR2 sequences are MDHEN and SYDVKM.

For this clone: Within the sample, other DNA sequences also encode this same CDR3. This chain joins TRBV7-2 and TRBJ1-1; 10 bases line up with TRBD1. The V gene end was trimmed by 4 bases and the J gene end by 5 bases; junction bases not matched to a gene: 4. This CDR3 region has 14 residues. Germline V gene data show CDR1 as SGHTA and CDR2 as FQGNSA. The CDR3 DNA is TGTGCCAGCAGCTCTGACAGGGGGCGTACTGAAGCTTTCTTT. Residues: CASSSDRGRTEAFF.

The chain has TRBV28 and TRBJ2-7; 7 bases are shared with TRBD1. The V gene end was trimmed by 2 bases and the J gene end by 5 bases; junction bases not matched to a gene: 6. The CDR3 extends over 14 amino acids. Germline-derived CDR1 and CDR2 are MDHEN and SYDVKM. CDR3 amino acids: CASSLPTGQDEQYF. Here the CDR3 DNA reads TGTGCCAGCAGTTTACCGACAGGGCAGGACGAGCAGTACTTC.

This chain connects TRBV4-1 to TRBJ2-5; TRBD2 matches 9 bases. The CDR3 is 16 amino acids. Germline values: CDR1 MGHRA, CDR2 YSYEKL. V dropped 5 bases and J dropped 2; count of bases not matched to a gene: 9. The CDR3 is CASSSWGSGGQETQYF. DNA for the CDR3: TGCGCCAGCAGCTCCTGGGGTAGCGGGGGTCAAGAGACCCAGTACTTC.

The genes are TRBV7-2 and TRBJ2-1, with TRBD1 matching over 11 bases. The CDR3 extends over 14 amino acids. Germline trimming cut 7 bases from V and 4 bases from J; bases unmatched to any gene: 3. Germline-derived CDR1 and CDR2 are SGHTA and FQGNSA. This chain's CDR3 is CASTGQGAYNEQFF. In DNA form, the CDR3 reads TGTGCCAGCACCGGACAGGGGGCTTACAATGAGCAGTTCTTC. The full variable domain, completed using reference TRBV7-2 and TRBJ2-1, is GAGVSQSPSNKVTEKGKDVELRCDPISGHTALYWYRQSLGQGLEFLIYFQGNSAPDKSGLPSDRFSAERTGGSVSTLTIQRTQQEDSAVYLCASTGQGAYNEQFFGPGTRLTVL.

A few counts support this clone. The CDR3 region is CASSPHRLLTGNNSYEQYF. The DNA of the CDR3 is TGTGCCAGCAGCCCTCATCGACTACTTACAGGGAATAACAGCTACGAGCAGTACTTC. The chain carries TRBV5-4 and TRBJ2-7, with TRBD1 as a possible D gene (6 bases). V was shortened by 4 bases and J by 3 bases, with 29 bases between the two germline ends. The germline CDR1 and CDR2 sequences are SGHNT and YYREEE (reference sequence). This CDR3 comprises 19 residues.

This clone was seen just once. The chain recombines TRBV5-1 with TRBJ2-2; 8 bases agree with TRBD1. The CDR3 is 16 amino acids. J gave up 3 bases and V 2 bases, and 6 bases lay outside the gene matches. The V gene's germline CDR1 is SGHRS and CDR2 YFSETQ. As DNA, the CDR3 is TGCGCCAGCAGCTTACAGGGGGATTTGGACACCGGGGAGCTGTTTTTT. Protein sequence: CASSLQGDLDTGELFF.

This chain joins TRBV10-3 and TRBJ2-3; 9 bases agree with TRBD2. The CDR3 loop spans 17 amino acids. Trimming cost V 3 bases and J 4 bases; bases outside gene matches: 11. CDR1 ENHRY and CDR2 SYGVKD come from the germline V gene. CDR3 bases: TGTGCCATCAGTGACCCACGGGGTAGCGGGGGCCCAGATACGCAGTATTTT. The encoded protein is CAISDPRGSGGPDTQYF.